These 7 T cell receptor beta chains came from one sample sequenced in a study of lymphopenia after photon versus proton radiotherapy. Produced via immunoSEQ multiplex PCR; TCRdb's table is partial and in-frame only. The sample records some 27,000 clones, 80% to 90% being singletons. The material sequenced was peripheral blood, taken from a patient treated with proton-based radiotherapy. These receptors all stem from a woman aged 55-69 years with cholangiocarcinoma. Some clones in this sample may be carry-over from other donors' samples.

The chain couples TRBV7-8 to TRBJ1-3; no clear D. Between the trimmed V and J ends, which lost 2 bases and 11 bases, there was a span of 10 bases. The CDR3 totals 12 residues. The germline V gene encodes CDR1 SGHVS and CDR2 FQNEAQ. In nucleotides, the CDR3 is TGTGCCAGCAGCTTAAAGGGAACCCCCATATATTTT. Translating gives CASSLKGTPIYF.

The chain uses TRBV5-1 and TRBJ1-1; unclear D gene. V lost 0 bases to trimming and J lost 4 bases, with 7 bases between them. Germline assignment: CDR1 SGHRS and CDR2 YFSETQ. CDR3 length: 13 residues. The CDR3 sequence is CASSLAGSTEAFF. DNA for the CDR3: TGCGCCAGCAGCTTGGCGGGAAGCACTGAAGCTTTCTTT.

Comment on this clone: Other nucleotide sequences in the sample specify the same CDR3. CDR3 amino acids: CATSPPGAAGNTIYF. The CDR3 region has the DNA TGTGCCACCAGCCCCCCGGGGGCAGCTGGAAACACCATATATTTT. This chain links TRBV15 with TRBJ1-3; D perhaps matches TRBD1 (6 bases). V lost 5 bases to trimming and J lost 2 bases, with 13 bases between them. The CDR3 is made up of 15 amino acids. Germline V lookup: CDR1 LNHNV, CDR2 YYDKDF (reference sequence).

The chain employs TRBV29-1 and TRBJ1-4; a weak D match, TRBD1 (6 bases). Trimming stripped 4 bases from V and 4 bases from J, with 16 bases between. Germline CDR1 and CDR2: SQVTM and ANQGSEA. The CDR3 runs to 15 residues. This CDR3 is CSVGRSGAVNEKLFF. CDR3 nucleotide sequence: TGCAGCGTTGGACGATCGGGGGCGGTTAATGAAAAACTGTTTTTT. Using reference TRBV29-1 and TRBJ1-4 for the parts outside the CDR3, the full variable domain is SAVISQKPSRDICQRGTSLTIQCQVDSQVTMMFWYRQQPGQSLTLIATANQGSEATYESGFVIDKFPISRPNLTFSTLTVSNMSPEDSSIYLCSVGRSGAVNEKLFFGSGTQLSVL.

CDR3 loop: CSVGRGSDSYEQYF. The CDR3, as DNA: TGCAGCGTTGGGAGGGGGTCGGACAGCTACGAGCAGTACTTC. V is TRBV29-1 and J is TRBJ2-7; D is perhaps TRBD1 or TRBD2 (6 bases each). The CDR3 loop spans 14 amino acids. Trimming stripped 4 bases from V and 3 bases from J, with 16 bases between. Looked up from germline, CDR1 is SQVTM and CDR2 is ANQGSEA.

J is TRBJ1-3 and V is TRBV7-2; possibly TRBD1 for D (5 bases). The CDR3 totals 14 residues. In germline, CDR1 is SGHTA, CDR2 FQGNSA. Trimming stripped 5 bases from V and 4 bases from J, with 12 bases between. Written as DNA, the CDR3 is TGTGCCAGCAGCCAGGGCTTTGGGGGAAACACCATATATTTT. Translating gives CASSQGFGGNTIYF.

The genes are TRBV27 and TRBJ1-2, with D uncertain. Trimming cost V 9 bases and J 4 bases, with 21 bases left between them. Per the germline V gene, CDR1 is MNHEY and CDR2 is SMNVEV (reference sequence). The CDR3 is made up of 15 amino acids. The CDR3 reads CASRWRPDTSYGYTF. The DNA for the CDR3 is TGTGCCAGTCGGTGGAGACCCGACACAAGCTATGGCTACACCTTC.